This T cell receptor beta chain was sequenced during a study of blood T cell repertoires in COVID-19 (dated by TCRdb to 2020 to 2021). For the wider study: Samples from collaborators originated in the United States, Italy and Spain and spanned both the acute and convalescent phases of COVID-19. The repertoires were released in a freely available public database intended as a resource for research on the immune response to SARS-CoV-2. Subjects who had been exposed to COVID-19, were actively infected with it, or had recovered from it provided the deeply sampled blood TCRbeta repertoires that made up the dataset. The prospective study material was composed of cDNA or gDNA derived from T cells, B-cell-depleted T cells, or PBMCs. Sample metadata almost always included a de-identified subject ID, COVID-19 status, age in years and sex. Where HLA class I and class II types were available, the types were taken from metadata supplied by the sample provider, not from assay-based typing. Samples were obtained from the ongoing ImmuneRACE study (first 160 participants) and from over 1,000 subjects provided by 6 global collaborators.

Results and caveats for the whole study, not just this receptor: Clinical and demographic metadata were provided uncurated, with the amount varying by source and participant.

The junction carries 6 bases between V and J, which are trimmed by 6 bases and 4 bases respectively. CDR1 and CDR2 are drawn from the germline V gene: MDHEN, SYDVKM. From cysteine to phenylalanine, the CDR3 is 11 amino acids long. Only the CDR3 portion is preserved as DNA: 33 bases, with reading frame beginning at the first base. TCRbeta CDR3 regions were amplified from genomic DNA using the immunoSEQ Assay, a bias-controlled multiplex PCR. On the study's bioinformatics: Within the assay, amplification of reference gene primers was used to estimate how many nucleated cells each sample contained. To quantify the absolute abundance of each unique TCRbeta CDR3 rearrangement, sequence reads were collapsed and filtered. For each sample, productive Simpson clonality was calculated as the square root of Simpson's diversity index across productive rearrangements. TCRdb mirrors the immuneACCESS table, restricted to in-frame sequences. Some clones are absent from its copies; in checked studies, under half trace to an unresolved V gene, and the reason for the others is unknown. The V and J calls and clone size were taken over from that table, and D and trimming were inferred from the DNA. This sample lists around 250,000 clones; roughly 88% were detected once. The ten largest clonotypes hold about 12% of the sample.

Collaborating institutions collected whole blood in K2EDTA tubes following their own protocols. For TCRbeta analysis, collaborators shipped samples as frozen whole blood, isolated PBMCs, or DNA extracted from either of those sample types. In regard to this clone: The antigen this receptor binds is unknown. No base quality values were provided; no much bigger clone lies one nucleotide off.

The rearrangement joined TRBV28 to TRBJ1-2; the D segment cannot be called with confidence. The sequenced sample consisted of peripheral blood. This clonotype originated in an elderly man with acute or convalescent COVID-19. The CDR3 region has the sequence CASRGSYGYTF. The nucleotide sequence reads TGTGCCAGCAGGGGGAGCTATGGCTACACCTTC.